These 6 T cell receptor beta chains came from one sample sequenced in a study of blood T cell repertoires in COVID-19. Clones were read by immunoSEQ multiplex PCR, and TCRdb kept only the in-frame ones, dropping some. The data contain 95,000 to 110,000 clones, 84% of them singletons. Sequenced material: peripheral blood. The receptors come from a human donor in a cohort sampled during active or convalescent COVID-19.

The chain employs TRBV3-1 (or the pseudogene TRBV3-2) and TRBJ2-5, with TRBD2 matching 15 bases. The CDR3 sequence is 20 residues long. Germline-derived CDR1 and CDR2 are LGHDT and YNNKEL (reference sequence). The V segment lost 0 bases and the J segment 0 bases; nucleotides outside the gene matches: 8. DNA for the CDR3: TGTGCCAGCAGCCAAGAGTGGGGACTAGCGGGGGGCCCGTACCAAGAGACCCAGTACTTC. Protein product: CASSQEWGLAGGPYQETQYF.

V and J are TRBV2 and TRBJ2-1, with 9 positions matching TRBD2. Germline CDR1 SNHLY, CDR2 FYNNEI. V lost 3 bases and J lost 8; bases outside the gene matches: 8. The CDR3 runs 15 residues. CDR3 DNA: TGTGCCAGCAGTGAGCTAGCGGGGAGCCGCGATGAGCAGTTCTTC. It codes for CASSELAGSRDEQFF.

This chain connects TRBV3-1 (or the pseudogene TRBV3-2) to TRBJ1-5; no reliable D call. Germline values: CDR1 LGHDT, CDR2 YNNKEL (reference sequence). This CDR3 contains 13 residues. V was trimmed by 4 bases and J by 6 bases, leaving 10 bases between them. CDR3: CASSPTPAQPQHF. CDR3 bases: TGTGCCAGCAGCCCTACTCCTGCTCAGCCCCAGCATTTT.

This rearrangement joins TRBV5-4 to TRBJ2-1; TRBD1 matches 8 bases. Germline V gene data show CDR1 as SGHNT and CDR2 as YYREEE (reference sequence). This CDR3 contains 16 residues. V shed 4 bases, J shed 5 bases, and the junction held 11 bases outside the gene matches. The CDR3 loop is CASSPWTGMRNNEQFF. The CDR3 bases are TGTGCCAGCAGCCCATGGACAGGGATGAGGAACAATGAGCAGTTCTTC.

The J gene is TRBJ2-3, the V gene TRBV6-5; D may be TRBD2 (6 bases). Trimming left V 2 bases short and J 6 bases short, with 12 bases between. CDR3 length: 14 residues. Germline V gene data show CDR1 as MNHEY and CDR2 as SVGAGI. This CDR3 is CASSYRRGRDTQYF. The CDR3 bases are TGTGCCAGCAGTTACCGTCGGGGGAGGGATACGCAGTATTTT.

V and J are TRBV11-3 and TRBJ1-2; D unclear. The CDR3 has 14 amino acids. The V gene lost 6 bases and the J gene lost 3 bases, with 14 bases spanning the gap. Germline assignment: CDR1 SGHNT and CDR2 YENEEA. DNA for the CDR3: TGTGCCAGCAGTCACCCGGGGAGTGACTATGGCTACACCTTC. It is translated as CASSHPGSDYGYTF. Together with reference TRBV11-3 and TRBJ1-2, the CDR3 gives the full variable domain: EAGVVQSPRYKIIEKKQPVAFWCNPISGHNTLYWYLQNLGQGPELLIRYENEEAVDDSQLPKDRFSAERLKGVDSTLKIQPAELGDSAVYLCASSHPGSDYGYTFGSGTRLTVV.